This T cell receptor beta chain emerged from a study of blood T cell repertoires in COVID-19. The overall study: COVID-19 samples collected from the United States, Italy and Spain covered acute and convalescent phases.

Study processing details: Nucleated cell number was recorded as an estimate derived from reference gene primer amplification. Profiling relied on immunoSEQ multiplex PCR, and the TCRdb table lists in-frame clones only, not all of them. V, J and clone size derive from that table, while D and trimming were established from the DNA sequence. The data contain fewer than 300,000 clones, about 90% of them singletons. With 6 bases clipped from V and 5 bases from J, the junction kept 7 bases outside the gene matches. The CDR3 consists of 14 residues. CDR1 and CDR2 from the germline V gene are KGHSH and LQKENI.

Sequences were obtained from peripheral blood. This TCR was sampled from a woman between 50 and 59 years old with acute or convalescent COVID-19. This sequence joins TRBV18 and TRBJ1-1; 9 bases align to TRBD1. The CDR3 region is CASSQATGGTEAFF. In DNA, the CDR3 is TGTGCCAGCTCGCAAGCGACAGGGGGAACTGAAGCTTTCTTT.